The clone carrying this T cell receptor beta chain was observed once. Naivety among CD8 cells was defined by CD45RO negativity and positive CCR7 selection, thereby excluding terminally differentiated effector memory CD45RA+ cells. The sample belongs to a study of shared clonotypes between healthy human individuals. Data came from immunoSEQ multiplex PCR; TCRdb stores just in-frame clones and leaves some out. The data show approximately 600,000 clones, approximately 95% seen once. V lost 3 bases and J 14 bases, leaving 14 bases between the germline ends. The CDR3 totals 13 residues. The germline V gene encodes CDR1 SEHNR and CDR2 FQNEAQ (reference sequence).

The TCR comes from a woman aged 25 to 39 in good health. The chain employs TRBV7-9 and TRBJ1-6; D is uncertain. Specimen: naive CD8+ T cells sorted from blood. The CDR3 region has the DNA TGTGCCAGCAGCTTTGACGAGGTGATTGCCCTCCACTTT. Its translation is CASSFDEVIALHF.